A selection of T cell receptor beta chains follows, all from one sample in a study of blood T cell repertoires in COVID-19. Data came from immunoSEQ multiplex PCR; TCRdb stores just in-frame clones and leaves some out. The sample includes a few hundred thousand clones, roughly 85% seen only once; the top ten take around 2.2%. The sample taken for sequencing was peripheral blood. All receptors derive from a man aged 25-45 years who had recovered from COVID-19. The CDR3 runs from the conserved cysteine through the conserved F or W. A D gene is named only where the DNA matches it firmly. The size entry is marked missing in some rows and otherwise reads once, few, many or a size class.

>NA|TRBV19|TRBJ1-1|NA
TGTGCCAGTAGTATCAACAGGATAACTGAAGCTTTCTTT
CASSINRITEAFF
>TRBD1|TRBV6-5|TRBJ2-1|NA
TGTGCCAGCAGGGACGACAAAACGGGGACAGAACAGCAGTTCTTC
CASRDDKTGTEQQFF
>TRBD2|TRBV5-1|TRBJ2-3|NA
TGCGCCAGCAGCTTGGGGCTAGCGGGGGCGCTAAGCACAGATACGCAGTATTTT
CASSLGLAGALSTDTQYF
>NA|TRBV12-3/TRBV12-4|TRBJ2-4|NA
TGTGCCAGCAGTTTAAGACGCGGGACTCAGTACTTC
CASSLRRGTQYF
>TRBD2|TRBV5-1|TRBJ2-4|NA
TGCGCCAGCAGCCCCCAGCGGGGGGCGGGCAAAAACATTCAGTACTTC
CASSPQRGAGKNIQYF
>TRBD1|TRBV7-2|TRBJ1-1|NA
TGTGCCAGCAGCTCCTACAGGGGGCTCACTGAAGCTTTCTTT
CASSSYRGLTEAFF
>NA|TRBV5-1|TRBJ1-1|NA
TGCGCCAGCAGCTACGGAGCCGGGGACACTGAAGCTTTCTTT
CASSYGAGDTEAFF
>TRBD1|TRBV18|TRBJ1-3|NA
TGTGCCAGCTCACCGTCAAAAACAGGGGAAGAAGGGGAAAAAAACACCATATATTTT
CASSPSKTGEEGEKNTIYF
>TRBD2|TRBV4-2|TRBJ2-3|NA
TGTGCCAGCAGCCAGGAGCCTAGCGGGGGTGCCCCAGATACGCAGTATTTT
CASSQEPSGGAPDTQYF
>TRBD1|TRBV7-9|TRBJ1-5|NA
TGTGCCAGCAGCCAGGGACAGTTAGATCAGCCCCAGCATTTT
CASSQGQLDQPQHF
>TRBD2|TRBV30|TRBJ2-2|many
TGTGCCTGGAGTCGGTTAGCGGGGGCGAACACCGGGGAGCTGTTTTTT
CAWSRLAGANTGELFF
>NA|TRBV6-5|TRBJ1-1|NA
TGTGCCAGCAGTTACTCGGGCACTAACACTGAAGCTTTCTTT
CASSYSGTNTEAFF
>TRBD1|TRBV25-1|TRBJ2-3|NA
TGTGCCAGCAGTGAGACAGGGGGTTTCACAGATACGCAGTATTTT
CASSETGGFTDTQYF
>TRBD1|TRBV6-4|TRBJ1-1|NA
TGTGCCAGCTCCCCTGGGGACAGCTCAAGTGCTGAAGCTTTCTTT
CASSPGDSSSAEAFF
>TRBD2|TRBV19|TRBJ2-1|NA
TGTGCCAGTAGTAGTATGAGTCTAGCGGGGGGAAATGAGCAGTTCTTC
CASSSMSLAGGNEQFF
>TRBD1|TRBV5-8|TRBJ1-2|NA
TGTGCCAGCAGCTCGACAGGGGTGGGCTACACCTTC
CASSSTGVGYTF
>NA|TRBV7-9|TRBJ2-7|NA
TGTGCCAGCAGCCACCGTCAGGCGGGGGCCTCCTACGAGCAGTACTTC
CASSHRQAGASYEQYF
>NA|TRBV11-3|TRBJ2-7|few
TGTGCCAGCAGCTTCAGGGGTTACGAGCAGTACTTC
CASSFRGYEQYF
>TRBD1|TRBV10-3|TRBJ1-1|NA
TGTGCCATCAGTGACTCTGACAGGGTGAACACTGAAGCTTTCTTT
CAISDSDRVNTEAFF
>NA|TRBV13|TRBJ1-6|NA
TGTGCCAGCAGCTCTCAGGGGACCTATAATTCACCCCTCCACTTT
CASSSQGTYNSPLHF
>NA|TRBV30|TRBJ2-2|NA
TGTGCCTGGACACAGGGTTTGGGCGGGGAGCTGTTTTTT
CAWTQGLGGELFF
>NA|TRBV5-1|TRBJ2-1|NA
NA
CASSFLWGEGYEQFF
>TRBD1|TRBV10-1|TRBJ2-2|once
TGCGCCAGCAGTGGACAGGGAAAGGGGACCGGGGAGCTGTTTTTT
CASSGQGKGTGELFF
>TRBD1|TRBV19|TRBJ1-6|many
TGTGCCAGTAGTGCCGGGACAGTTAATTCACCCCTCCACTTT
CASSAGTVNSPLHF
>TRBD2|TRBV2|TRBJ2-3|NA
TGTGCCAGCAAGTACCTAGCGGGGGAACTTTCTAGCACAGATACGCAGTATTTT
CASKYLAGELSSTDTQYF
>NA|TRBV11-2|TRBJ1-4|NA
TGTGCCAGCAGCCTCGGGACACCACCCGAGGAACTGTTTTTT
CASSLGTPPEELFF
>NA|TRBV20-1|TRBJ2-7|once
TGCAGTGCTGCAGGGGTCTGGGAGCAGTACTTC
CSAAGVWEQYF
>NA|TRBV7-8|TRBJ1-3|once
TGTGCCAGCAGCTCGGGGAAGCGGAATCCGAGCCTGCCTGGAAACACCATATATTTT
CASSSGKRNPSLPGNTIYF
>NA|TRBV9|TRBJ2-2|few
TGTGCCAGCAGCGTCAACACCAGGGGCACCGGGGAGCTGTTTTTT
CASSVNTRGTGELFF
>NA|TRBV9|TRBJ1-3|once
TGTGCCAGCAGCTCAGAGGTTTTCTCTGGAAACACCATATATTTT
CASSSEVFSGNTIYF
>TRBD1|TRBV12-5|TRBJ2-3|NA
TGTGCTAGTGGTTTGAACAGGGGCGATACGCAGTATTTT
CASGLNRGDTQYF
>NA|TRBV24-1|TRBJ1-2|NA
TGTGCCACCAGGGCTGCCGGCCCAGAGGGTCATGGCTACACCTTC
CATRAAGPEGHGYTF
>TRBD2|TRBV5-4|TRBJ2-5|NA
TGTGCCAGCAGCTCCCCGGGACTAGCGGGGGTCGGGAAGACCCAGTACTTC
CASSSPGLAGVGKTQYF
>TRBD1|TRBV4-3|TRBJ2-4|NA
TGCGCCAGCAGCCAAGAGACAGGGGACATTCAGTACTTC
CASSQETGDIQYF
>TRBD2|TRBV27|TRBJ2-7|NA
TGTGCCAGCAGTTCGGGACTAGCGGGGGGGGTCGAGCAGTACTTC
CASSSGLAGGVEQYF
>TRBD1|TRBV9|TRBJ2-1|NA
TGTGCCAGCAGCCCGACAGGGGGCGGATACAATGAGCAGTTCTTC
CASSPTGGGYNEQFF
>NA|TRBV18|TRBJ1-1|NA
TGTGCCAGCTCACCGAGGGCCGCATTGGACACTGAAGCTTTCTTT
CASSPRAALDTEAFF
>TRBD1|TRBV27|TRBJ2-1|NA
TGTGCCAGCAGTCCGTCCATCGGGACAGGGGGGTACAATGAGCAGTTCTTC
CASSPSIGTGGYNEQFF
>NA|TRBV7-9|TRBJ1-4|NA
TGTGCCAGCAGCCCCTACCCCCAGGCAACTAATGAAAAACTGTTTTTT
CASSPYPQATNEKLFF
>TRBD1|TRBV27|TRBJ2-5|NA
TGTGCCAGCAGATCCATCGGGACAGGGGAAGAGACCCAGTACTTC
CASRSIGTGEETQYF
>NA|TRBV6-5|TRBJ1-1|once
TGTGCCAGCAGGGACAGAACCTCTGAAGCTTTCTTT
CASRDRTSEAFF
>NA|TRBV19|TRBJ1-1|NA
TGTGCCAGTAGTGTAACAGGGAGCAAAGCTTTCTTT
CASSVTGSKAFF
>NA|TRBV19|TRBJ2-1|NA
TGTGCCAGTAGTTTCCAGGGTTGGGCCAATGAGCAGTTCTTC
CASSFQGWANEQFF
>NA|TRBV11-3|TRBJ1-6|NA
TGTGCCAGCAGCCCTTCACAGAGTTCACCCCTCCACTTT
CASSPSQSSPLHF
>NA|TRBV5-6|TRBJ2-3|NA
TGTGCCAGCAGCTTGATGTCGGGTAGCGGAGATACGCAGTATTTT
CASSLMSGSGDTQYF
>NA|TRBV28|TRBJ2-7|once
TGTGCCAGCAGTCGACTAGGACTCCCCTACGAGCAGTACTTC
CASSRLGLPYEQYF
>NA|TRBV5-1|TRBJ2-5|NA
TGCGCCAGCAGCTTGGGTTCGGGGGTAGGGGAGACCCAGTACTTC
CASSLGSGVGETQYF
>NA|TRBV27|TRBJ1-4|NA
TGTGCCAGCCCCGCAAACTGGGTGGGGAGTGAAAAACTGTTTTTT
CASPANWVGSEKLFF
>TRBD1|TRBV5-1|TRBJ1-1|NA
TGCGCCAGCAGCCGATCGACAGGGGGGATGAACACTGAAGCTTTCTTT
CASSRSTGGMNTEAFF
>NA|TRBV6-5|TRBJ2-7|NA
TGTGCCAGCAGTATCTCAGGGGGGTCCTACGAGCAGTACTTC
CASSISGGSYEQYF
>NA|TRBV29-1|TRBJ2-7|NA
TGCAGCGTCGCTTTAGGGGCAGGTGGTTACGAGCAGTACTTC
CSVALGAGGYEQYF
>TRBD1|TRBV27|TRBJ2-2|NA
TGTGCCAGCAGTCCGGACAGGCCGAACACCGGGGAGCTGTTTTTT
CASSPDRPNTGELFF
>NA|TRBV7-8|TRBJ1-1|NA
TGTGCCAGCAGCTTAGCTTACAGGGAGTCAGTCACTGAAGCTTTCTTT
CASSLAYRESVTEAFF